The next 30 T cell receptor beta chains were all read from a single sample in a study of response to subunit inactivated influenza vaccine. TCRdb reanalysed the RT-PCR reads using MiXCR and keeps one entry per CDR3 protein. Of under 750,000 distinct CDR3 sequences listed, around 11% are singletons. The sequencing here drew on PBMCs from blood, taken on the day of vaccination. These receptors were taken from a man in his fifties who received an inactivated influenza vaccine.

The table lists this clonotype with many counts. The rearrangement uses TRBV5-1 and TRBJ2-3; 8 nucleotides agree with TRBD1. V dropped 4 bases and J dropped 4; count of bases not matched to a gene: 11. Germline V gives CDR1 SGHRS, CDR2 YFSETQ. The CDR3 spans 16 residues. The CDR3 DNA sequence: TGCGCCAGCAGCCAAGCCACAGGGGGACGCGCAGATACGCAGTATTTT. This translates into CASSQATGGRADTQYF.

This chain joins TRBV20-1 and TRBJ2-7, with 14 nucleotides matching TRBD2. V dropped 0 bases and J dropped 4; count of bases not matched to a gene: 2. The germline V gene encodes CDR1 DFQATT and CDR2 SNEGSKA (reference sequence). There are 15 residues in the CDR3. The CDR3 region is CSARDGTSGSYEQYF. The CDR3, as DNA: TGCAGTGCTAGAGACGGGACTAGCGGGAGTTACGAGCAGTACTTC.

J is TRBJ2-7 and V is TRBV5-1; 8 nucleotides line up with TRBD1. The germline V gene has CDR1 SGHRS and CDR2 YFSETQ. The CDR3 length is 15 residues. V lost 4 bases and J lost 2; bases outside the gene matches: 8. The CDR3 sequence: CASSDGPGQAYEQYF. The CDR3 coding sequence is TGCGCCAGCAGCGACGGACCGGGACAGGCCTACGAGCAGTACTTC.

This clonotype appeared a few times. The chain carries TRBV19 and TRBJ2-1; 11 positions match TRBD2. This CDR3 comprises 16 residues. Germline V gene sequence: CDR1 LNHDA, CDR2 SQIVND (reference sequence). The V gene end was trimmed by 5 bases and the J gene end by 5 bases; junction bases not matched to a gene: 8. The CDR3 region is CASSGRLAGLNNEQFF. The CDR3 coding sequence is TGTGCCAGTAGTGGGCGACTAGCGGGGCTAAACAATGAGCAGTTCTTC.

The chain has TRBV12-3 or TRBV12-4 and TRBJ1-2, with a tentative D call TRBD1 (5 bases). The CDR3 sequence is 15 residues long. Trimming took off 3 bases at V and 6 bases at J, with 17 bases between the two ends. CDR3 in DNA: TGTGCCAGCAGTTTCTTCAGAGGGGCGCAGAATGGCTACACCTTC. It specifies CASSFFRGAQNGYTF.

The genes are TRBV6-1 and TRBJ1-1, with D unresolved. The CDR3 sequence is 15 residues long. Germline CDR1 reads MNHNS; CDR2 reads SASEGT. With 8 bases removed from V and 3 bases from J, the gap between germline ends came to 19 bases. Here the CDR3 reads CASLPYSWRDTEAFF. CDR3 sequence (DNA): TGTGCCAGCCTCCCGTACTCCTGGAGGGACACTGAAGCTTTCTTT.

The chain is built from TRBV5-1 and TRBJ2-5; D is perhaps TRBD2 (5 bases). Germline CDR1 and CDR2: SGHRS and YFSETQ. Trimming left V 0 bases short and J 10 bases short, with 19 bases between. The CDR3 is 15 amino acids. CDR3 DNA sequence: TGCGCCAGCAGCTTGGCCGAGATAGGCTACGGGGACCAGTACTTC. The encoded protein is CASSLAEIGYGDQYF. Complete variable domain (other parts from reference TRBV5-1 and TRBJ2-5): KAGVTQTPRYLIKTRGQQVTLSCSPISGHRSVSWYQQTPGQGLQFLFEYFSETQRNKGNFPGRFSGRQFSNSRSEMNVSTLELGDSALYLCASSLAEIGYGDQYFGPGTRLLVL.

This clonotype was detected a few times. The rearrangement uses TRBV20-1 and TRBJ1-1; D unclear. Germline values: CDR1 DFQATT, CDR2 SNEGSKA (reference sequence). V was cut by 5 bases and J by 0 bases, with 10 bases left in between. This CDR3 contains 13 residues. The CDR3 loop is CSAPVYMNTEAFF. CDR3 nucleotides: TGCAGTGCTCCGGTCTACATGAACACTGAAGCTTTCTTT.

V and J are TRBV21-1 and TRBJ2-2; the DNA was not compared with TRBD1, the D call given in the table. TRBV21-1 is noted as a pseudogene. CDR3 length: 15 amino acids. The CDR3 spells CASSTWDREFGELFF. The CDR3 nucleotides are TGTGCCAGCAGCACCTGGGACAGGGAGTTCGGGGAGCTGTTTTTT.

The rearrangement joins TRBV2 to TRBJ2-6; tentative D call: TRBD1 (6 bases). Trimming shortened V by 6 bases and J by 0 bases, and 15 bases separated the two germline ends. Germline values: CDR1 SNHLY, CDR2 FYNNEI. CDR3 length: 17 residues. The CDR3 is CASSETTGFSGANVLTF. DNA for the CDR3: TGTGCCAGCAGCGAAACCACAGGGTTCTCTGGGGCCAACGTCCTGACTTTC.

There are a few counts of this clonotype. The V gene is TRBV29-1, the J gene TRBJ1-1; 9 nucleotides match TRBD1. The CDR3 loop spans 15 amino acids. Trimming took 5 bases from V and 5 from J; bases not matched to a gene: 12. Germline lookup yields CDR1 SQVTM and CDR2 ANQGSEA. The CDR3 DNA reads as TGCAGCGTTCCCATATTTACCGGGACAGGGACTGAAGCTTTCTTT. This gives the protein CSVPIFTGTGTEAFF.

This clonotype was detected only a few times. This chain joins TRBV28 and TRBJ1-2; D not resolved. CDR1 and CDR2 from the germline V gene are MDHEN and SYDVKM. The V end lost 3 bases, the J end lost 0 bases, and 8 bases lay between the germline ends. The CDR3 runs 14 residues. CDR3 in amino acids: CASSFVEANYGYTF. Written as DNA, the CDR3 is TGTGCCAGCAGTTTTGTGGAAGCTAACTATGGCTACACCTTC.

Notes on this clonotype: Given a much more abundant clone one base away, this may be a read error. The chain links TRBV14 to TRBJ2-3, with D possibly matching TRBD1 (6 bases). There are 12 residues in the CDR3. CDR1 SGHDN and CDR2 FVKESK come from the germline V gene. The CDR3 reads CDSSQQGYTQYF. CDR3 nucleotides: TGTGACAGCAGCCAACAGGGTTATACGCAGTATTTT.

As regards this clonotype: One end of the junction does not line up with germline, which may come from a read error. This chain uses TRBV4-1 with TRBJ2-2; 13 nucleotides match TRBD2. The CDR3 extends over 18 amino acids. CDR1 and CDR2 (germline): MGHRA, YSYEKL. CDR3 in DNA: TGTGCCATCAGCCCCGGGGGACTAGCGGGGTCGAACACCGGGGAGCTGTTTTTT. It codes for CAISPGGLAGSNTGELFF.

This clonotype was counted a few times. The chain employs TRBV7-6 and TRBJ1-1; D is unclear. Germline CDR1 is SGHVS and CDR2 is FNYEAQ. Trimming left V 3 bases short and J 3 bases short, with 8 bases between. CDR3 length: 13 amino acids. Here the CDR3 reads CASSFSRDTEAFF. CDR3 DNA: TGTGCCAGCAGCTTTTCGAGGGACACTGAAGCTTTCTTT.

Only a few counts were recorded for this clonotype. V usage is TRBV5-1 and J usage is TRBJ2-1; TRBD1 matches 10 bases. Germline CDR1 and CDR2: SGHRS and YFSETQ. J gave up 6 bases and V 4 bases, and 7 bases lay outside the gene matches. The CDR3 loop spans 15 amino acids. DNA of the CDR3: TGCGCCAGCAGCCTCGGACAGGGGGGGGCCAATGAGCAGTTCTTC. It encodes CASSLGQGGANEQFF.

The genes are TRBV3-1 and TRBJ2-1; D gene ambiguous. CDR1 and CDR2 (germline): LGHDT, YNNKEL (reference sequence). This CDR3 has 14 residues. Trimming stripped 0 bases from V and 7 bases from J, with 10 bases between. CDR3 amino acids: CASSQDGRRNEQFF. CDR3 DNA sequence: TGTGCCAGCAGCCAAGATGGCCGACGGAATGAGCAGTTCTTC.

The chain carries TRBV15 and TRBJ1-2, with D maybe TRBD1 (5 bases). Trimming pared 0 bases from V and 0 bases from J, leaving 14 bases between. CDR1 and CDR2 (germline): LNHNV, YYDKDF (reference sequence). The CDR3 has 17 residues. The CDR3 region has the DNA TGTGCCACCAGCAGAGATGTGGGGGGACGTACTAACTATGGCTACACCTTC. Its translation is CATSRDVGGRTNYGYTF. Looking up the rest from reference TRBV15 and TRBJ1-2 gives the full variable domain: DAMVIQNPRYQVTQFGKPVTLSCSQTLNHNVMYWYQQKSSQAPKLLFHYYDKDFNNEADTPDNFQSRRPNTSFCFLDIRSPGLGDTAMYLCATSRDVGGRTNYGYTFGSGTRLTVV.

This clonotype has more than one count but fewer than ten. The chain uses TRBV25-1 and TRBJ2-2; possibly TRBD2 for D (6 bases). The CDR3 has 16 amino acids. CDR1 and CDR2 (germline): MGHDK, SYGVNS. Trimming stripped 2 bases from V and 4 bases from J, with 14 bases between. DNA of the CDR3: TGTGCCAGCAGTGAAGGGTGGGACTTAGTCACCGGGGAGCTGTTTTTT. This codes for CASSEGWDLVTGELFF.

This clonotype was counted only a few times. This rearrangement joins TRBV5-1 to TRBJ1-6; D not resolved. The CDR3 loop spans 14 amino acids. V was shortened by 2 bases and J by 6 bases, with 9 bases between the two germline ends. Germline assignment: CDR1 SGHRS and CDR2 YFSETQ. The CDR3 sequence is CASSLEQPNSPLHF. CDR3 nucleotide sequence: TGCGCCAGCAGCTTAGAACAGCCTAATTCACCCCTCCACTTT.

This clonotype was counted many times. The chain recombines TRBV11-2 with TRBJ2-4; unclear D gene. CDR1 SGHAT and CDR2 FQNNGV come from the germline V gene. This CDR3 is 13 amino acids long. The V and J ends lost 0 bases and 6 bases respectively, with 6 bases between them. In DNA form, the CDR3 reads TGTGCCAGCAGCTTAGATATCGGAAACATTCAGTACTTC. Encoded protein: CASSLDIGNIQYF.

This clonotype was seen a few times. The chain joins TRBV12-3 or TRBV12-4 to TRBJ1-2; D uncertain. The CDR3 extends over 14 amino acids. V was pared by 6 bases and J by 7 bases, with 18 bases between. The chain's CDR3 is CASSLEGRVRGYTF. The CDR3, as DNA: TGTGCCAGCAGCCTGGAGGGTAGGGTACGTGGCTACACCTTC.

The CDR3: CASSSMTSGTETQYF. CDR3 coding DNA: TGTGCCAGCAGCTCTATGACTAGCGGGACAGAGACCCAGTACTTC. The chain joins TRBV11-2 to TRBJ2-5; TRBD2 matches at 11 bases. J gave up 4 bases and V 4 bases, and 5 bases lay outside the gene matches. CDR1 SGHAT and CDR2 FQNNGV come from the germline V gene. This CDR3 is built from 15 residues.

The chain combines TRBV7-2 with TRBJ1-1, with TRBD1 matching 10 bases. Germline CDR1 is SGHTA and CDR2 is FQGNSA. V lost 1 base and J lost 11; bases outside the gene matches: 7. The CDR3 totals 14 residues. CDR3 loop: CASSLVLGQGRAFF. CDR3 coding DNA: TGTGCCAGCAGCTTAGTCCTGGGACAGGGGCGGGCTTTCTTT.

There are many counts of this clonotype. The V call is TRBV24-1, the J call TRBJ2-1; D remains ambiguous. V lost 2 bases and J lost 3, with 4 bases in between. Germline V lookup: CDR1 KGHDR, CDR2 SFDVKD. This CDR3 is 13 amino acids long. CDR3 in amino acids: CATSDSVYNEQFF. The CDR3 DNA reads TGTGCCACCAGTGATTCAGTCTACAATGAGCAGTTCTTC.

The chain links TRBV5-6 to TRBJ1-2; unclear D gene. Germline V gene data show CDR1 as SGHDT and CDR2 as YYEEEE. The CDR3 has 14 residues. Trimming took 0 bases from V and 1 from J, leaving 7 bases between them. The CDR3 reads CASSLDLDNYGYTF. CDR3 nucleotide sequence: TGTGCCAGCAGCTTGGATTTAGATAACTATGGCTACACCTTC.

There are many counts of this clonotype. This chain uses TRBV4-3 with TRBJ1-1; D remains unclear. The ends were cut back, 0 bases at V and 10 bases at J, with 12 bases in the middle. Looked up from germline, CDR1 is LGHNA and CDR2 is YSLEER. This CDR3 comprises 13 residues. CDR3 nucleotide sequence: TGCGCCAGCAGCCAAGAGGGAGGATCGGCAGCTTTCTTT. As protein: CASSQEGGSAAFF.

The chain joins TRBV3-1 to TRBJ2-7; D remains ambiguous. Germline V gene data show CDR1 as LGHDT and CDR2 as YNNKEL (reference sequence). This CDR3 contains 13 residues. Deletions cut 4 bases from V and 6 bases from J, with 13 bases between. The CDR3 sequence is CASSLRSGSEQYF. CDR3 bases: TGTGCCAGCAGCCTTCGCTCCGGTAGCGAGCAGTACTTC.

At least ten counts were recorded for this clonotype. This sequence joins TRBV7-2 and TRBJ2-5; D remains unclear. CDR3 length: 14 residues. Germline V gives CDR1 SGHTA, CDR2 FQGNSA. V was shortened by 1 base and J by 5 bases, with 11 bases between the two germline ends. Here the CDR3 reads CASSLVSTGETQYF. Here the CDR3 DNA reads TGTGCCAGCAGCTTAGTCAGTACTGGGGAGACCCAGTACTTC.

At least ten counts were recorded for this clonotype. The chain joins TRBV4-2 to TRBJ1-5; TRBD1 is a possible D gene (6 bases). The CDR3 runs to 15 residues. Germline assignment: CDR1 LGHNA and CDR2 YNFKEQ. The V and J ends lost 3 bases and 10 bases respectively, with 19 bases between them. The CDR3, as DNA: TGTGCCAGCAGCCAGGCGGTGAGCACGGGACAACCCCAGCATTTT. It yields the protein CASSQAVSTGQPQHF.